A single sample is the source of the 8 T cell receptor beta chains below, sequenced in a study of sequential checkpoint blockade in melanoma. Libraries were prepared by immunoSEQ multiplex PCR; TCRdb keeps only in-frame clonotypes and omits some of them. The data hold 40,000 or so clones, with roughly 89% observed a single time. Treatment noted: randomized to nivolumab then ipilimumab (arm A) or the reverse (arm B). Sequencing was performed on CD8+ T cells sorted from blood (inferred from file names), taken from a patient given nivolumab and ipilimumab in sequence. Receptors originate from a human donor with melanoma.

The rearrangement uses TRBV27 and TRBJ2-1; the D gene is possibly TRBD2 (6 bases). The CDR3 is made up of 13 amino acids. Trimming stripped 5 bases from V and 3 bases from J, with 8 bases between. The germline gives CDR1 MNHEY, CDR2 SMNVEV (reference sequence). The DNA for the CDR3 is TGTGCCAGCAGTGGACTACACTACAATGAGCAGTTCTTC. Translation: CASSGLHYNEQFF.

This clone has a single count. CDR3 nucleotides: TGTGCCAGCAGTGAACTAGCGGGAGCAGAGACCCAGTACTTC. Its protein product is CASSELAGAETQYF. The chain uses TRBV2 and TRBJ2-5, with 10 bases lining up with TRBD2. J was trimmed by 4 bases and V by 2 bases; bases with no gene match: 1. CDR1 SNHLY and CDR2 FYNNEI come from the germline V gene. This CDR3 has 14 residues.

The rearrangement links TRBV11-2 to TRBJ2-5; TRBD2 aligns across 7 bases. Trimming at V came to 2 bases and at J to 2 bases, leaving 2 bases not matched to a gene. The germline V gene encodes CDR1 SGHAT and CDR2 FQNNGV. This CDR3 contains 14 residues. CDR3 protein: CASSLLGGQETQYF. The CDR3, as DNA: TGTGCCAGCAGCTTATTGGGGGGGCAAGAGACCCAGTACTTC.

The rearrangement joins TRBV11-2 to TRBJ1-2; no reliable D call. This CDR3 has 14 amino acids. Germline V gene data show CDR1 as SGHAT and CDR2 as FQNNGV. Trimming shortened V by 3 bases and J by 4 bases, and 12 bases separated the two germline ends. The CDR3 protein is CASSLEGGVYGYTF. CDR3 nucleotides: TGTGCCAGCAGCTTGGAGGGTGGTGTCTATGGCTACACCTTC.

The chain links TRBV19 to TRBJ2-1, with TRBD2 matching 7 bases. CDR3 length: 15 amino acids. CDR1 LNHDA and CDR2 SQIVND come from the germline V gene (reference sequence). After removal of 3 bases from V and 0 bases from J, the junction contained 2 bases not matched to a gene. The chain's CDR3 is CASSIGGDSYNEQFF. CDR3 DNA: TGTGCCAGTAGTATTGGGGGGGACTCCTACAATGAGCAGTTCTTC. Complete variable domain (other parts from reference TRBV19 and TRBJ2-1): DGGITQSPKYLFRKEGQNVTLSCEQNLNHDAMYWYRQDPGQGLRLIYYSQIVNDFQKGDIAEGYSVSREKKESFPLTVTSAQKNPTAFYLCASSIGGDSYNEQFFGPGTRLTVL.

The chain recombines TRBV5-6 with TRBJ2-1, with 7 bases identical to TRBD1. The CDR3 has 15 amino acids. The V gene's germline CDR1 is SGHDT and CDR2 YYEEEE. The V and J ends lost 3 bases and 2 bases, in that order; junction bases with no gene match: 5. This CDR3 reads CASSSPQGTYNEQFF. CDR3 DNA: TGTGCCAGCAGCTCGCCACAGGGGACCTACAATGAGCAGTTCTTC. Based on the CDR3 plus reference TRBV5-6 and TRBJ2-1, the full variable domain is DAGVTQSPTHLIKTRGQQVTLRCSPKSGHDTVSWYQQALGQGPQFIFQYYEEEERQRGNFPDRFSGHQFPNYSSELNVNALLLGDSALYLCASSSPQGTYNEQFFGPGTRLTVL.

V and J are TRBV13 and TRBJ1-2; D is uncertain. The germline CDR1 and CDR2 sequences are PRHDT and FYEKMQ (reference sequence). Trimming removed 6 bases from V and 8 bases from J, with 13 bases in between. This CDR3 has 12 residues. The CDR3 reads CASSLEGRGYTF. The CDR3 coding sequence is TGTGCCAGCAGTCTAGAAGGTAGGGGCTACACCTTC.

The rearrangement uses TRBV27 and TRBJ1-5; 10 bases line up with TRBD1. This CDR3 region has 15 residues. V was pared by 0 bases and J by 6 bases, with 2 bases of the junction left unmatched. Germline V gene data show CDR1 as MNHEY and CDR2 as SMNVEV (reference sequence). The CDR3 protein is CASSLSGTGAQPQHF. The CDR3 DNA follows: TGTGCCAGCAGTTTATCGGGGACAGGGGCTCAGCCCCAGCATTTT.